This T cell receptor beta chain was recovered during a study of blood T cell repertoires in COVID-19. Germline V gene sequence: CDR1 KGHSH, CDR2 LQKENI. The CDR3 extends over 18 amino acids. Deletions cut 1 base from V and 1 base from J, with 14 bases between. In the authors' workflow: Nucleated cell number was recorded as an estimate derived from reference gene primer amplification. The protocol was immunoSEQ multiplex PCR, while the TCRdb copy is restricted to in-frame clones and leaves out a portion. That table gives V, J and clone size, and the DNA gave D and trimming. The sample holds about 230,000 clones, over 65% seen once.

The source is a woman aged 70-85 years with active or convalescent COVID-19. The gene calls are TRBV18 and TRBJ2-6; the D gene is possibly TRBD1 (5 bases). The material sequenced was peripheral blood. Here the CDR3 DNA reads TGTGCCAGCTCACCACGGGGCGGCCTGCCGTCTGGGGCCAACGTCCTGACTTTC. It codes for CASSPRGGLPSGANVLTF.